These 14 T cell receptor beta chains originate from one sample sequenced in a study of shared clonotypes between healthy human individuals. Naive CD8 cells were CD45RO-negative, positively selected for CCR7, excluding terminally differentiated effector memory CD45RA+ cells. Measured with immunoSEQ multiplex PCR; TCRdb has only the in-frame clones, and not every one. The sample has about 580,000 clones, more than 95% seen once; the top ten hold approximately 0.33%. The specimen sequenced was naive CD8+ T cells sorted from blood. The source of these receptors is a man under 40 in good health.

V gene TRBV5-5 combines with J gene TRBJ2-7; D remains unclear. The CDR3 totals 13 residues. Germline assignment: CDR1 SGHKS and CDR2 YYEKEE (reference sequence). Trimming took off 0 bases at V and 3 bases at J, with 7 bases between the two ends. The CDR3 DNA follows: TGTGCCAGCAGCTTGGGAACGGACTACGAGCAGTACTTC. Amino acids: CASSLGTDYEQYF. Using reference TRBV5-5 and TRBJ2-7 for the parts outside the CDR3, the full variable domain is DAGVTQSPTHLIKTRGQQVTLRCSPISGHKSVSWYQQVLGQGPQFIFQYYEKEERGRGNFPDRFSARQFPNYSSELNVNALLLGDSALYLCASSLGTDYEQYFGPGTRLTVT.

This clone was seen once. In DNA form, the CDR3 reads TGTGCCACCAGCCGTTGGGACAGATACACTGAAGCTTTCTTT. Translated, it gives CATSRWDRYTEAFF. The chain employs TRBV15 and TRBJ1-1; 7 bases match TRBD1. CDR1 and CDR2 from the germline V gene are LNHNV and YYDKDF (reference sequence). The CDR3 has 14 residues. The V gene end was trimmed by 5 bases and the J gene end by 3 bases; junction bases not matched to a gene: 6.

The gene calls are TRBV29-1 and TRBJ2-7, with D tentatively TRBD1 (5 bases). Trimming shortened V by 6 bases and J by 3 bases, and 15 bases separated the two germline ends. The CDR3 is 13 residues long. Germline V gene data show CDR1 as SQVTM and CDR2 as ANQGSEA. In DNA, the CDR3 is TGCAGCGTCCTGACGGGCAGGGACTACGAGCAGTACTTC. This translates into CSVLTGRDYEQYF.

The CDR3 bases are TGTGCCACACGACTCTCTGCCAGGGCGAATCAGCCCCAGCATTTT. This codes for CATRLSARANQPQHF. The chain carries TRBV6-5 and TRBJ1-5, with D perhaps TRBD1 (5 bases). CDR3 length equals 15 residues. V gave up 10 bases and J gave up 4 bases, with 20 bases separating them. In germline, CDR1 is MNHEY, CDR2 SVGAGI.

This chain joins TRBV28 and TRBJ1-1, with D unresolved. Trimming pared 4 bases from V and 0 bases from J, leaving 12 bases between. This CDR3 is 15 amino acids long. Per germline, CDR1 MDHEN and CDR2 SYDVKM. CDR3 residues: CASSSPRKVNTEAFF. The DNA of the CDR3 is TGTGCCAGCAGTTCCCCAAGGAAAGTGAACACTGAAGCTTTCTTT. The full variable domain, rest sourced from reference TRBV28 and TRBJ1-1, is DVKVTQSSRYLVKRTGEKVFLECVQDMDHENMFWYRQDPGLGLRLIYFSYDVKMKEKGDIPEGYSVSREKKERFSLILESASTNQTSMYLCASSSPRKVNTEAFFGQGTRLTVV.

The CDR3 DNA is TGTGCCAGCAGCTCAAGGGCCTACTCCTACGAGCAGTACTTC. This gives the protein CASSSRAYSYEQYF. V gene TRBV7-8 combines with J gene TRBJ2-7; D remains ambiguous. Trimming removed 4 bases from V and 0 bases from J, with 10 bases in between. The CDR3 contains 14 residues. Germline CDR1 SGHVS, CDR2 FQNEAQ.

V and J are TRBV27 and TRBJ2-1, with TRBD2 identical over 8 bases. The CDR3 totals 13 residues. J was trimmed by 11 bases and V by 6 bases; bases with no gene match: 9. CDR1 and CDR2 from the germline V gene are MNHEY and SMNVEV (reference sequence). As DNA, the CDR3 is TGTGCCAGCAGGGACTATCTAGCGGGCAAGCAGTTCTTC. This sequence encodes CASRDYLAGKQFF.

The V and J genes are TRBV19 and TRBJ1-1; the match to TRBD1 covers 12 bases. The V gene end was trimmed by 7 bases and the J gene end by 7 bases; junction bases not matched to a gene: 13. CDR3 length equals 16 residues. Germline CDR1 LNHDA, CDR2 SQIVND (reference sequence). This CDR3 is CASTYPGTGGASEAFF. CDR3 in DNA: TGTGCCAGTACCTACCCGGGGACAGGGGGCGCGAGTGAAGCTTTCTTT. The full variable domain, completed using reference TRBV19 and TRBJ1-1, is DGGITQSPKYLFRKEGQNVTLSCEQNLNHDAMYWYRQDPGQGLRLIYYSQIVNDFQKGDIAEGYSVSREKKESFPLTVTSAQKNPTAFYLCASTYPGTGGASEAFFGQGTRLTVV.

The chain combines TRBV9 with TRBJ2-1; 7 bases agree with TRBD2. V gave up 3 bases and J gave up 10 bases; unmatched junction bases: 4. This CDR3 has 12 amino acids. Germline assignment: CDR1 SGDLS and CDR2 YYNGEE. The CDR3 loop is CASSGPGLEQFF. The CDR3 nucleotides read TGTGCCAGCAGCGGCCCGGGACTAGAGCAGTTCTTC.

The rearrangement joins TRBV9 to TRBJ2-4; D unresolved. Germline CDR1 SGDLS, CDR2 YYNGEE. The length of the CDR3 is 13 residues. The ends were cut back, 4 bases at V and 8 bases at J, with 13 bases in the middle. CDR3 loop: CASSPGRVDIQYF. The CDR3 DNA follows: TGTGCCAGCAGCCCAGGTAGGGTGGACATTCAGTACTTC.

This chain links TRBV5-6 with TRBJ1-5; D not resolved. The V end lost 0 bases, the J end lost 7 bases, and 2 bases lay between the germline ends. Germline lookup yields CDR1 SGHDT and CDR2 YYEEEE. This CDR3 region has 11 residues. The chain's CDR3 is CASSLDQPQHF. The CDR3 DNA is TGTGCCAGCAGCTTGGACCAGCCCCAGCATTTT.

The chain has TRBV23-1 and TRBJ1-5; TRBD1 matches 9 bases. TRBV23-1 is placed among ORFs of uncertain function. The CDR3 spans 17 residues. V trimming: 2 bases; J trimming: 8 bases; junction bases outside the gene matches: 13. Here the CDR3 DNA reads TGCGCCAGCAGTCAAAAAGCCCGGGACAGGGCCTTCGAGCCCCAGCATTTT. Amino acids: CASSQKARDRAFEPQHF.

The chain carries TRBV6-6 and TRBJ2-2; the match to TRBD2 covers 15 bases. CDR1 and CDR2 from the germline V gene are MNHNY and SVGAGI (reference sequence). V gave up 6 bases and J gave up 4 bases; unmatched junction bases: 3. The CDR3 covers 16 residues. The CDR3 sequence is CASSRTSGRGTGELFF. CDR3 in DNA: TGTGCCAGCAGCCGGACTAGCGGGAGGGGCACCGGGGAGCTGTTTTTT.

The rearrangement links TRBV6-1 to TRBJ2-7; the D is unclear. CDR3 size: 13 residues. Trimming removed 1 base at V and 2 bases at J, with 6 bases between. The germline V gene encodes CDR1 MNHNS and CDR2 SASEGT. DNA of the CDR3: TGTGCCAGCAGTGAAGTCAGGACCTACGAGCAGTACTTC. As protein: CASSEVRTYEQYF.